This TCR beta chain appears in the sequencing data of a study of T cells in tuberculosis. Time point here: new active TB diagnosis, blood taken before or within 7 days of starting treatment. Germline assignment: CDR1 ENHRY and CDR2 SYGVKD. V gave up 6 bases and J gave up 3 bases, with 20 bases separating them. The CDR3 loop spans 16 amino acids. Some clones are missing from TCRdb's copy, which holds only in-frame ones; the method was immunoSEQ multiplex PCR. The sample lists tens of thousands of clones, roughly 94% occurring once. The chain uses TRBV10-3 and TRBJ1-2; no reliable D call. The TCR sequence derives from an adult with tuberculosis. The sample in question was PBMCs, obtained at tuberculosis diagnosis. The CDR3 bases are TGTGCCATCAGACCCACAGCGCCGGGAAAGGACTATGGCTACACCTTC. The encoded protein is CAIRPTAPGKDYGYTF.